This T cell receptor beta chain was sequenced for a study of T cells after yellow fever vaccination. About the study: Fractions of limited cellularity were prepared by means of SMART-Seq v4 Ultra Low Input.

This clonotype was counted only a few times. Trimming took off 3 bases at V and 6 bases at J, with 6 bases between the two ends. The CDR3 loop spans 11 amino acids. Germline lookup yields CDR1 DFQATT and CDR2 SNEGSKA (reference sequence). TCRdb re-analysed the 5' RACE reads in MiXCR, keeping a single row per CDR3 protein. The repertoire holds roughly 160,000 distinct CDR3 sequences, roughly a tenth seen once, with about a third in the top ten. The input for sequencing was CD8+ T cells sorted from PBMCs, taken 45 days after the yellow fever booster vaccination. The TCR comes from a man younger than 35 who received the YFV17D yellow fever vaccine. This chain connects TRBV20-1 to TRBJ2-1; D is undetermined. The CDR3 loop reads CSASVGNEQFF. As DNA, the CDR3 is TGCAGTGCTAGCGTCGGCAATGAGCAGTTCTTC.